Listed below are T cell receptor beta chains from one sample, sequenced in a study of radiation and T cells in renal cell carcinoma. Method: immunoSEQ multiplex PCR; TCRdb's copy keeps in-frame clones and lacks some. The sample consists of about 170,000 clones, around 89% of them appearing once. The material sequenced was blood, taken from a patient whose treatment included radiotherapy and nephrectomy. These receptors were obtained from a woman in her fifties or sixties with renal cell carcinoma. Both conserved end residues are part of each CDR3. Some rows have no size entry. The others give once, few or many, or a class for an expanded clone.

>TRBJ1-4|TRBV2|NA
CASSGGGGEKLFF
>TRBJ1-5|TRBV11-2|NA
CASSGGMGNQPQHF
>TRBJ1-1|TRBV11-2|NA
CASSPGGKEAFF
>TRBJ2-2|TRBV5-4|NA
CASSGTGFTGELFF
>TRBJ1-1|TRBV6-1|once
CASIGRMNTEAFF
>TRBJ1-2|TRBV2|NA
CASKTSTLRIYGYTF
>TRBJ1-4|TRBV19|few
CASSTQGSNEKLFF
>TRBJ1-4|TRBV2|NA
CASRDIDRGEKLFF
>TRBJ1-1|TRBV5-1|NA
CASKGEKNTEAFF
>TRBJ2-2|TRBV9|NA
CASSVATGVKLFF
>TRBJ1-2|TRBV5-1|NA
CASSLRNSGTNYGYTF
>TRBJ1-2|TRBV6-1|NA
CASSRGQFNYGYTF
>TRBJ1-1|TRBV4-1|NA
CASSHGRGAFF
>TRBJ1-2|TRBV5-4|NA
CASSLESGIINYGYTF
>TRBJ2-3|TRBV6-5|NA
CASSGDRGRMGTQYF
>TRBJ1-2|TRBV7-2|NA
CASSLTGGADGYTF
>TRBJ2-3|TRBV2|once
CASRQLAGSTDTQYF
>TRBJ1-5|TRBV21-1|few
CASIEPVTRDRERTHQPQHF
>TRBJ1-1|TRBV19|NA
CASSPYREGKEAFF
>TRBJ2-7|TRBV6-5|NA
CASRSTYEQYF
>TRBJ2-3|TRBV14|NA
CASSQDLGFSQYF
>TRBJ2-7|TRBV10-3|NA
CAINTDRSSYEQYF
>TRBJ1-2|TRBV4-1|NA
CASSPSYPGTDYGYTF
>TRBJ2-5|TRBV7-2|NA
CASSLAPSGGQETQYF
>TRBJ1-1|TRBV6-1|few
CASSVGSVNTEAFF
>TRBJ1-6|TRBV5-1|NA
CASSSLTGGNSPLHF
>TRBJ2-2|TRBV5-4|NA
CASSPGQGGTGELFF
>TRBJ1-1|TRBV5-4|NA
CASSLAGGEAFF
>TRBJ1-6|TRBV5-5|NA
CASSLDGTNPPLHF
>TRBJ2-3|TRBV5-1|NA
CASSFRRDTQYF
>TRBJ1-1|TRBV6-6|NA
CASSYSRQNTEAFF